This T cell receptor beta chain was observed in a study of regulatory T cells in long-lasting Graves disease. Background on the study: Graves' patients diagnosed newly had used antithyroid drugs under 3 months.

For TCR beta, libraries came from iRepertoire HTBI primers and Arm-PCR of CDR3 regions. TCRdb passed the multiplex PCR reads through MiXCR, listing each CDR3 protein once. The sample has about 520,000 distinct CDR3 sequences; more than 10% are singletons. General observations from the study: TCR diversity in persistent Graves' patients was below that of newly diagnosed ones. Newly diagnosed patients shared about a thousand public clonotypes; persistent patients shared about 2,500.

Time point of the sample: newly diagnosed GD, antithyroid drugs for less than 3 months. Extracted RNA from PBMCs served as the source of the TCR library. Comments on this clonotype: Its antigen is undetermined.

CDR1 LGHNA and CDR2 YNFKEQ come from the germline V gene. This CDR3 spans 14 amino acids. Trimming pared 4 bases from V and 5 bases from J, leaving 15 bases between. These sequences were also reported in another study, on T cells in Graves' hyperthyroidism and ophthalmopathy. That work adds: The primer set for the first-round RT-PCR of the TCR CDR3 was HTBI.

The material sequenced was peripheral blood mononuclear cells (PBMCs), taken at new diagnosis, from a patient treated with antithyroid drugs. The chain uses TRBV4-2 and TRBJ2-7; D tentatively reads TRBD1 or TRBD2 (5 bases each). This TCR was sampled from a woman between 25 and 40 years old with Graves disease. The CDR3 loop is CASSLPGTPHEQYF. The CDR3 DNA reads TGTGCCAGCAGCCTTCCCGGGACCCCACACGAGCAGTACTTC.